This T cell receptor beta chain derives from a study of blood T cell repertoires in COVID-19. Looking at the study overall: Acute and convalescent COVID-19 specimens originated in the United States, Italy and Spain.

The CDR3 consists of 18 residues. Trimming removed 1 base from V and 3 bases from J; junction bases left unmatched: 9. Germline values: CDR1 SNHLY, CDR2 FYNNEI. Produced via immunoSEQ multiplex PCR; TCRdb's table is partial and in-frame only. Here the sample spans around 220,000 clones, 84% being singletons. The receptor was isolated from a young man with active or convalescent COVID-19. The chain is built from TRBV2 and TRBJ2-3; 11 nucleotides match TRBD2. Sequenced input: peripheral blood. CDR3 nucleotide sequence: TGTGCCAGCAGTGAAGTCCTGACTAGCGGGGCCATGACAGATACGCAGTATTTT. Translated: CASSEVLTSGAMTDTQYF.